This T cell receptor beta chain was recorded in a study of T cells in Graves' hyperthyroidism and ophthalmopathy. Amplified TCR beta CDR3 regions derived from RNA transcripts. A set of HTBI primers served as the primers for a first-round RT-PCR of the TCR CDR3. A single record per CDR3 protein comes from TCRdb applying MiXCR to the multiplex PCR reads. The sample consists of around 280,000 distinct CDR3 sequences, about 14% of them appearing once. This clonotype occurred many times. Germline V CDR1 and CDR2: SGHKS, YYEKEE (reference sequence). Trimming shortened V by 0 bases and J by 2 bases, and 11 bases separated the two germline ends. The CDR3 covers 16 residues.

The sample consisted of blood. This clonotype was obtained from a woman in her twenties or thirties with Graves' hyperthyroidism that later progressed to Graves' ophthalmopathy. The chain is built from TRBV5-5 and TRBJ2-2; weak D call: TRBD2 (6 bases). CDR3 coding DNA: TGTGCCAGCAGCTTGGCCTCTAGCGCTAACACCGGGGAGCTGTTTTTT. Protein sequence: CASSLASSANTGELFF. Based on the CDR3 plus reference TRBV5-5 and TRBJ2-2, the full variable domain is DAGVTQSPTHLIKTRGQQVTLRCSPISGHKSVSWYQQVLGQGPQFIFQYYEKEERGRGNFPDRFSARQFPNYSSELNVNALLLGDSALYLCASSLASSANTGELFFGEGSRLTVL.